This is a list of T cell receptor beta chains from one sample in a study of vaccination and CD4 T cells after COVID-19. Which antigens these TCRs recognize remains unknown. TCRdb itself ran the PCR reads through MiXCR, one entry per CDR3 protein. In the table there are over 15,000 distinct CDR3 sequences, roughly 48% of which are singletons. The source was CD4+ T cells from blood, cultured in vitro, collected before SARS-CoV-2 vaccination. The receptor set was obtained from a human donor who had recovered from COVID-19. CDR3s include the opening cysteine and the closing phenylalanine or tryptophan. The D gene is left open where the match is weak. Part of the rows lack a size; the others show once, few, many or a class for expanded clones.

j_gene	d_gene	abundance	v_gene	CDR3nt	CDR3aa
TRBJ1-3	.	.	TRBV24-1	TGTGCCACCAGTGATGGGGGGTTAGGCTCTGGAAACACCATATATTTT	CATSDGGLGSGNTIYF
TRBJ2-7	TRBD2	.	TRBV20-1	TGCGGGGGGACTAGCGGGAGCTCCGAGCAGTACTTC	CGGTSGSSEQYF
TRBJ1-2	.	few	TRBV27	TGTGCCAGCAGACCCTACCAGGAGGGTTATAGCTACACCTTC	CASRPYQEGYSYTF
TRBJ1-1	.	.	TRBV7-6	TGTGCCAGCAGCTTGTCAGGTCGAGGGACTGAAGCTTTCTTT	CASSLSGRGTEAFF
TRBJ1-5	.	few	TRBV28	TGTGCCACCACCCTCGGTGGTTCAATCAGTCCCCAGCATTTT	CATTLGGSISPQHF
TRBJ2-7	TRBD1	.	TRBV7-9	TGTGCCAGCAGCTTAATGGGGACAGAAGTGAGCGAGCAGTACTTC	CASSLMGTEVSEQYF
TRBJ1-1	.	.	TRBV24-1	TGTGCCACCAGTGATTCAGGATTTGAAGCTTTCTTT	CATSDSGFEAFF
TRBJ2-3	.	once	TRBV20-1	TGCAGTGCTAGGCTGGACTGGCCTACAGATACGCAGTATTTT	CSARLDWPTDTQYF
TRBJ2-1	TRBD1	few	TRBV20-1	TGCAGTGCCCCTAATGGGGACAGGGCTTCAAATGAGCAGTTCTTC	CSAPNGDRASNEQFF
TRBJ2-3	TRBD2	once	TRBV6-1	TGTGCCAGCAGTGACCTAGCGGGAGGGCCAGATACGCAGTATTTT	CASSDLAGGPDTQYF
TRBJ2-1	TRBD1	.	TRBV11-2	TGTGCCAGCAGCCCGTGGGTGCCGGGACAGGGGGCGCGGGAGCAGTTCTTC	CASSPWVPGQGAREQFF
TRBJ1-4	.	.	TRBV27	TGTGCCAGCAGTCGAGTGGGACCTCTACCAGGGGAACTGTTTTTT	CASSRVGPLPGELFF